The following is a TCR beta chain sequence with its context. It lacks a known antigen. Per-nucleotide qualities are absent, and no much larger clonotype sits a single base away. The record originates from a study of blood T cell repertoires in COVID-19 (dated by TCRdb to the early 2020s). Study-wide context: Samples from collaborators originated in the United States, Italy and Spain and spanned both the acute and convalescent phases of COVID-19. Sample metadata almost always included a de-identified subject ID, COVID-19 status, age in years and sex. Subjects who had been exposed to COVID-19, were actively infected with it, or had recovered from it provided the deeply sampled blood TCRbeta repertoires that made up the dataset. Where HLA class I and class II types were available, the types were taken from metadata supplied by the sample provider, not from assay-based typing. The samples were drawn from two sources: the first 160 participants of the ongoing ImmuneRACE study, and fewer than 1,500 subjects contributed by 6 global collaborators. The repertoires were released in a freely available public database meant as a resource for research on the immune response to SARS-CoV-2. The material from the prospective study consisted of cDNA or gDNA derived from T cells, B-cell-depleted T cells, or PBMCs. Beyond this particular receptor, the publication reports: How much clinical and demographic metadata was included differed by source and by participant, and the metadata was provided uncurated.

TCRbeta CDR3 regions were amplified from genomic DNA by means of the immunoSEQ Assay, a bias-controlled multiplex PCR. On the study's bioinformatics: Nucleated cell counts per sample were estimated from amplification of reference gene primers within the assay. Sequence reads were collapsed and filtered to measure the absolute abundance of every unique TCRbeta CDR3 rearrangement. For each sample, productive Simpson clonality was calculated by taking the square root of Simpson's diversity index across productive rearrangements. TCRdb holds this immuneACCESS table with in-frame rearrangements only. Some clones are missing; in checked studies, unresolved V genes explain under half, and the rest has no known cause. V, J and clone size were drawn from that table, and D and trimming were deduced from the DNA. The sample table shows 70,000 to 95,000 clones, and around nine tenths are seen once. 4.8% of the sample belongs to the ten largest clones.

Each collaborating institution followed its own protocols to collect whole blood in K2EDTA tubes. For TCRbeta analysis, collaborator samples were shipped as frozen whole blood, as isolated PBMCs, or as DNA extracted from either sample type. Relative to germline, V is 7 bases shorter and J is 4 bases shorter, with 16 bases between their ends. From a lookup of the germline V gene, CDR1 and CDR2 are KGHSH and LQKENI. Including the terminal cysteine and phenylalanine, the CDR3 comprises 15 residues. The sequence is cut down to CDR3 DNA, 45 bases in frame from base 1. The chain was built from TRBV18 and TRBJ1-4, with a tentative D gene TRBD1 over 6 matching bases. The sequence was obtained from a woman at least 80 years old with active COVID-19. The sequencing sample was made of peripheral blood. The DNA reads TGTGCCAGCTTAGACCGGGACACCGGTAATGAAAAACTGTTTTTT. This codes for CASLDRDTGNEKLFF.